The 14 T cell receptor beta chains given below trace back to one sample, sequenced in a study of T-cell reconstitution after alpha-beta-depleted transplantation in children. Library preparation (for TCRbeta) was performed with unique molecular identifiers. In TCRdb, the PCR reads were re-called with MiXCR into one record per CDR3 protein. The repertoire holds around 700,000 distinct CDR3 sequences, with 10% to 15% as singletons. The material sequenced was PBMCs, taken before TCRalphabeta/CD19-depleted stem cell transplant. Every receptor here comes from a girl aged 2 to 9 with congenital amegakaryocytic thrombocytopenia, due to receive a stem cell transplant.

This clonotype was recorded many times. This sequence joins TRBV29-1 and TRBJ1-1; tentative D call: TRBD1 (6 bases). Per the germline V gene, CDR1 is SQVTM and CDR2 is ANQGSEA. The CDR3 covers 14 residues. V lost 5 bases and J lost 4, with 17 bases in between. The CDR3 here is CSVFDLTGSTEAFF. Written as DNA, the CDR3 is TGCAGCGTTTTCGACTTGACAGGAAGCACTGAAGCTTTCTTT.

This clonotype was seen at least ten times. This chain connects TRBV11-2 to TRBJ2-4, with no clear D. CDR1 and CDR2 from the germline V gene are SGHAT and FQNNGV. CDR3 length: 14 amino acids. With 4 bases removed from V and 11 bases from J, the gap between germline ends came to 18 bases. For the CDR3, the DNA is TGTGCCAGCAGCTCCCCACCCGGACCGTTACTTCAGTACTTC. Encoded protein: CASSSPPGPLLQYF. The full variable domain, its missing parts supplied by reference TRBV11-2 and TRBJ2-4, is EAGVAQSPRYKIIEKRQSVAFWCNPISGHATLYWYQQILGQGPKLLIQFQNNGVVDDSQLPKDRFSAERLKGVDSTLKIQPAKLEDSAVYLCASSSPPGPLLQYFGAGTRLSVL.

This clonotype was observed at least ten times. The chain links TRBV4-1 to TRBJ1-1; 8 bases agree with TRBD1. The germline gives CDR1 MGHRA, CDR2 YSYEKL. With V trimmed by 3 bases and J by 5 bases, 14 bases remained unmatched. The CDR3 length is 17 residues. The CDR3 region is CASSHSRQGRGYTEAFF. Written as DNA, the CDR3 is TGCGCCAGCAGCCACTCAAGACAGGGGCGAGGGTATACTGAAGCTTTCTTT.

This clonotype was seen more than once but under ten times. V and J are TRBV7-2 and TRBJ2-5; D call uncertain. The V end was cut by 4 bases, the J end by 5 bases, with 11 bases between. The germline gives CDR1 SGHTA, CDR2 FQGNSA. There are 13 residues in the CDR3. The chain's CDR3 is CASSSWFRETQYF. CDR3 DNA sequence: TGTGCCAGCAGCTCTTGGTTCAGGGAGACCCAGTACTTC.

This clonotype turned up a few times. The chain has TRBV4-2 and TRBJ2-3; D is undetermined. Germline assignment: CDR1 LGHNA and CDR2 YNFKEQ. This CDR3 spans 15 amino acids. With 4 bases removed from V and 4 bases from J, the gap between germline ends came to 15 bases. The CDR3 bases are TGTGCCAGCAGCCCGGACGTTGGCGCGGCAGATACGCAGTATTTT. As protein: CASSPDVGAADTQYF.

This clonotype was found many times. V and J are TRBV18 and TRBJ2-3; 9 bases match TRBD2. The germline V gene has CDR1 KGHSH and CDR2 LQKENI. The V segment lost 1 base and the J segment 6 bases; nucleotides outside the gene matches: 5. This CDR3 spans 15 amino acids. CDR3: CASSPLLAGSDTQYF. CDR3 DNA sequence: TGTGCCAGCTCACCACTTCTAGCGGGATCGGATACGCAGTATTTT.

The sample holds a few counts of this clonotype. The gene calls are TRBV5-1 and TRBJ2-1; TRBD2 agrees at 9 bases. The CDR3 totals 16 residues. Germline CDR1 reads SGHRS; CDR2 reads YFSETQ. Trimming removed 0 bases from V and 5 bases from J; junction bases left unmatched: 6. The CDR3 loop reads CASSLEASGTNNEQFF. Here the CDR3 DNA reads TGCGCCAGCAGCTTGGAGGCTAGCGGGACCAACAATGAGCAGTTCTTC.

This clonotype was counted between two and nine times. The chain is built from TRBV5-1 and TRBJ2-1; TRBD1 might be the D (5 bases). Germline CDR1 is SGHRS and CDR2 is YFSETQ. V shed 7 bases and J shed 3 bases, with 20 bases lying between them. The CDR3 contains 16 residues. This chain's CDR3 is CASLQGSPSLYNEQFF. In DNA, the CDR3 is TGCGCCAGCCTCCAGGGTTCTCCCTCTCTCTACAATGAGCAGTTCTTC.

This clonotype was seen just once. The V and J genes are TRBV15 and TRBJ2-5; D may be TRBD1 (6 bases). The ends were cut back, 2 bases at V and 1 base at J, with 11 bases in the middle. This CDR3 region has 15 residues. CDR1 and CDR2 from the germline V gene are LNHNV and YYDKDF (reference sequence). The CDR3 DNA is TGTGCCACCAGCAGATTCGGACAGCCCCAAGAGACCCAGTACTTC. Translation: CATSRFGQPQETQYF.

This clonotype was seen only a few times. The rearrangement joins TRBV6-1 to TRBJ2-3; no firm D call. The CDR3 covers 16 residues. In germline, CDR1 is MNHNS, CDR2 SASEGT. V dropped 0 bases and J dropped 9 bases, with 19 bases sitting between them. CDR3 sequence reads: CASSEAGSTSGGTQYF. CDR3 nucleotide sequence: TGTGCCAGCAGTGAAGCTGGGTCTACGAGTGGTGGGACGCAGTATTTT.

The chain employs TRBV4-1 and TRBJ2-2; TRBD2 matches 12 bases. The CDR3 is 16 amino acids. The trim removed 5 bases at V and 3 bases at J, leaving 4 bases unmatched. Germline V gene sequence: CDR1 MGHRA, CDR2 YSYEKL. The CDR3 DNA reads TGCGCCAGCAGCGGACTAGCGGGAAGCTACACCGGGGAGCTGTTTTTT. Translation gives CASSGLAGSYTGELFF.

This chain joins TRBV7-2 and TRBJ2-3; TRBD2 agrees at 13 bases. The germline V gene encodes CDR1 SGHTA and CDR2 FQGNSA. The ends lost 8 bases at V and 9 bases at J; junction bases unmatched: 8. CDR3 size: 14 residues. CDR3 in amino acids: CASGSGTSGTTQYF. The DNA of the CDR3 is TGTGCCAGCGGATCCGGGACTAGCGGGACGACGCAGTATTTT.

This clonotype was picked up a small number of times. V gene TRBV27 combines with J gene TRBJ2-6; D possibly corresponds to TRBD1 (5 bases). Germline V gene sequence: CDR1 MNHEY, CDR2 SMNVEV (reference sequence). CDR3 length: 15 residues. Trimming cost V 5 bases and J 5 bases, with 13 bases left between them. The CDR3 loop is CASSPRAPWANVLTF. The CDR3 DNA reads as TGTGCCAGCAGTCCCAGGGCCCCTTGGGCCAACGTCCTGACTTTC. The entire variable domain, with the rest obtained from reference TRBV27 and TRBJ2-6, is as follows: EAQVTQNPRYLITVTGKKLTVTCSQNMNHEYMSWYRQDPGLGLRQIYYSMNVEVTDKGDVPEGYKVSRKEKRNFPLILESPSPNQTSLYFCASSPRAPWANVLTFGAGSRLTVL.

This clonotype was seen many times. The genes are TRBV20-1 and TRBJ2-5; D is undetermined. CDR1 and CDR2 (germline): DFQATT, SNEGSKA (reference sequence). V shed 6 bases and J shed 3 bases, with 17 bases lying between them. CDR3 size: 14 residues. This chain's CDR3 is CSAILGRLEETQYF. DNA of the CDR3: TGCAGTGCCATCCTGGGTAGACTTGAAGAGACCCAGTACTTC.